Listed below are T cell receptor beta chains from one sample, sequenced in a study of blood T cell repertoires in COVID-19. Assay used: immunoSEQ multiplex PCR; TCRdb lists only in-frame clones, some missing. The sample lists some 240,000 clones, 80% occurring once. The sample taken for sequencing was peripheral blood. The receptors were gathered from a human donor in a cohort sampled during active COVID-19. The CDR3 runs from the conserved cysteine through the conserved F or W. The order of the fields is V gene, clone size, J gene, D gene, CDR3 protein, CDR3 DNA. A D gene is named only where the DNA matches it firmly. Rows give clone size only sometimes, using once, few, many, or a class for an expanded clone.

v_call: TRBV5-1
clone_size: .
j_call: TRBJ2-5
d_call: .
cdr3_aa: CASSISPRGIQETQYF
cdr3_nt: TGCGCCAGCAGCATAAGCCCACGGGGGATCCAAGAGACCCAGTACTTC

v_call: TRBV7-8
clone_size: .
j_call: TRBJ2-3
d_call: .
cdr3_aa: CASSARTDTQYF
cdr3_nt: TGTGCCAGCAGCGCGCGCACAGATACGCAGTATTTT

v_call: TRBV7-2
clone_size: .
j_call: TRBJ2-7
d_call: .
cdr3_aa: CASSLYRESLEQYF
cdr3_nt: TGTGCCAGCAGCTTATACAGGGAGAGTCTCGAGCAGTACTTC

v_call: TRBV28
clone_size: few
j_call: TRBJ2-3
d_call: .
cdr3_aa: CASSRQGRTFTDTQYF
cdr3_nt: TGTGCCAGCAGTCGTCAGGGCCGTACCTTCACAGATACGCAGTATTTT

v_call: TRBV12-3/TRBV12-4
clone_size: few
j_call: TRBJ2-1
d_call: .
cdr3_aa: CASSPLGQEQFF
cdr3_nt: TGTGCCAGCAGTCCGCTTGGACAGGAGCAGTTCTTC

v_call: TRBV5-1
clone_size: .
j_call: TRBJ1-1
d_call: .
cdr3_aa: CASSFRRSAEAFF
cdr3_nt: TGCGCCAGCAGCTTCCGCCGGTCCGCTGAAGCTTTCTTT

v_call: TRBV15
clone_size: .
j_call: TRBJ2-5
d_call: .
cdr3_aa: CATSRDSLEETQYF
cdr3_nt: TGTGCCACCAGCAGAGATTCTCTAGAAGAGACCCAGTACTTC

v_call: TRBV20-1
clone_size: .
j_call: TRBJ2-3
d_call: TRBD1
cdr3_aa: CSASLAPGQGQGDTQYF
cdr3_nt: TGCAGTGCTAGTCTCGCGCCGGGACAGGGACAAGGGGATACGCAGTATTTT

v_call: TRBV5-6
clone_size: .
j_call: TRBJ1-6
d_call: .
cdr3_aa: CASSPGVGNSPLHF
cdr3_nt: TGTGCCAGCAGCCCAGGGGTAGGGAATTCACCCCTCCACTTT

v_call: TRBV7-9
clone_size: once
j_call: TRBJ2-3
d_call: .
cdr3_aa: CASSRGGGTDTQYF
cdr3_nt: TGTGCCAGCAGCCGGGGCGGGGGCACAGATACGCAGTATTTT

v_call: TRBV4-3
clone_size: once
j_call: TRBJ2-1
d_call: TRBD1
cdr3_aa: CASSQGFGTGVEQFF
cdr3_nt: TGCGCCAGCAGCCAAGGGTTCGGGACAGGGGTAGAGCAGTTCTTC

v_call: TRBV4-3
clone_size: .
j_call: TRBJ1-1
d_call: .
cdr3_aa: CASSQESLWEEGYTEAFF
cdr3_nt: TGCGCCAGCAGCCAAGAATCGCTATGGGAGGAAGGGTACACTGAAGCTTTCTTT

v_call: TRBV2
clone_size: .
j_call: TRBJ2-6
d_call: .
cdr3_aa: CASSDSSSGANVLTF
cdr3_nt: TGTGCCAGCAGTGATTCGAGCTCTGGGGCCAACGTCCTGACTTTC

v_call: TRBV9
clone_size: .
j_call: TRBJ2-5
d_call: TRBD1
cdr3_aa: CASSLGQGTLETQYF
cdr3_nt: TGTGCCAGCAGCTTGGGACAGGGTACCCTAGAGACCCAGTACTTC

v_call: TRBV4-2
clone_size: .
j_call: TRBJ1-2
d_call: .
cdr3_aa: CASSQARVAGYTF
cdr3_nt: TGTGCCAGCAGCCAAGCCAGGGTGGCTGGCTACACCTTC

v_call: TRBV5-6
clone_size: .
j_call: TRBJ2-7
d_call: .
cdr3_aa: CASSSDPAAKEQYF
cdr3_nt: TGTGCCAGCAGCTCCGACCCGGCAGCGAAGGAGCAGTACTTC

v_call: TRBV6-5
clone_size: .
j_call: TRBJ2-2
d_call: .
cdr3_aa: CASVGRKSNTGELFF
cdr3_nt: TGTGCCAGTGTCGGTAGAAAATCGAACACCGGGGAGCTGTTTTTT

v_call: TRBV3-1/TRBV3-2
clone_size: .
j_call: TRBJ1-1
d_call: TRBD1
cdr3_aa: CASSPNPGQESMNTEAFF
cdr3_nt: TGTGCCAGCAGCCCCAATCCGGGACAGGAAAGCATGAACACTGAAGCTTTCTTT

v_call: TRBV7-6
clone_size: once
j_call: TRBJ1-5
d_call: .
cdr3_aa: CASSPRQGGQPQHF
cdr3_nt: TGTGCCAGCAGCCCGAGGCAGGGAGGTCAGCCCCAGCATTTT

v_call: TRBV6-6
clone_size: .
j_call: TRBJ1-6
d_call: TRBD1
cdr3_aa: CASSYSGGESPLHF
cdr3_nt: TGTGCCAGCAGTTACTCAGGGGGCGAGTCACCCCTCCACTTT

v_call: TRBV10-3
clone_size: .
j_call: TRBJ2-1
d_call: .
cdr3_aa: CAISEGLLGEQFF
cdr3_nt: TGTGCCATCAGTGAGGGACTCCTGGGTGAGCAGTTCTTC

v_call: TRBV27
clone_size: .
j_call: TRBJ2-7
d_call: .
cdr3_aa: CASSANTLNEQYF
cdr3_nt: TGTGCCAGCAGTGCGAATACTCTGAACGAGCAGTACTTC

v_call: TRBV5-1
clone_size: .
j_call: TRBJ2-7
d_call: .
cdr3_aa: CASSLTRGIYEQYF
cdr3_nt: TGCGCCAGCAGCTTGACTCGGGGGATCTACGAGCAGTACTTC

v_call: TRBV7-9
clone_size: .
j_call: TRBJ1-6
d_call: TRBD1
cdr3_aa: CASSLGQGSYNSPLHF
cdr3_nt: TGTGCCAGCAGTTTAGGACAGGGGTCCTATAATTCACCCCTCCACTTT

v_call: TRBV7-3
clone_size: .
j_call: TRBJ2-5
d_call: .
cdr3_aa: CASSLGIASIQETQYF
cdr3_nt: TGTGCCAGCAGCTTAGGGATAGCGTCTATACAAGAGACCCAGTACTTC

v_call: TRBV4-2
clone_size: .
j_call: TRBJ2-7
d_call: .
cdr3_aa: CASSQDRSSYEQYF
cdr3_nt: TGTGCCAGCAGCCAAGACAGAAGCTCCTACGAGCAGTACTTC

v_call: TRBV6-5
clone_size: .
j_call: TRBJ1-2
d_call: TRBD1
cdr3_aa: CASSYSRGRGYTF
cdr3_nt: TGTGCCAGCAGTTACTCAAGGGGGCGCGGCTACACCTTC

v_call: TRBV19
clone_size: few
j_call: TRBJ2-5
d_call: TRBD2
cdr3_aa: CASSMSLAGETQYF
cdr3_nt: TGTGCCAGTAGTATGTCCCTAGCGGGAGAGACCCAGTACTTC

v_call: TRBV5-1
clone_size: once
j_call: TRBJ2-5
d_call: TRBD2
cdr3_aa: CASSLLAGTGETQYF
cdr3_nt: TGCGCCAGCAGCTTGCTAGCGGGGACCGGAGAGACCCAGTACTTC

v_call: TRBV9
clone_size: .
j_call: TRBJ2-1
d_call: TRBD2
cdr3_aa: CASSSRAGDYNEQFF
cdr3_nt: TGTGCCAGCAGCTCTCGTGCGGGGGATTACAATGAGCAGTTCTTC

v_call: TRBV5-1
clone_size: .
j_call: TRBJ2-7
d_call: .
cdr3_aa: CASSFLSGYEQYF
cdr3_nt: TGCGCCAGCAGCTTCTTAAGCGGATACGAGCAGTACTTC